This T cell receptor (beta chain) is drawn from a study of Ad26.COV2.S vaccination and SARS-CoV-2 variants. Turning to the study itself: Into the muscle, Ad26.COV2.S was dosed once or twice, 56 days apart.

Treatment indicated: around 19 received Ad26.COV2.S at low or high dose, single or two shots; several received placebo; per-sample allocation not given. Sampling took place 63 days after the first vaccine or placebo injection. Aged 18-55 years, donor was enrolled in Boston at some point between 2019 and 2021. CDR1 is SGHNT and CDR2 is YENEEA in the germline V gene. The CDR3 covers 16 residues. V was pared by 5 bases and J by 2 bases, with 8 bases of the junction left unmatched. Overall study results and limits: Vaccinees and placebo recipients showed similar non-spike TCR breadth. It was vaccine recipients, not placebo recipients, who had the higher spike-specific TCR breadth.

A remark on this clone: The antigen is not known.

Libraries were prepared by immunoSEQ multiplex PCR; TCRdb keeps only in-frame clonotypes and omits some of them. The data contain roughly 420,000 clones, roughly 87% of them singletons. Sequencing was performed on peripheral blood, taken in a trial of Ad26.COV2.S vaccine versus placebo. The receptor comes from a person aged 18-65 years who received the Ad26.COV2.S COVID-19 vaccine or a placebo. This chain uses TRBV11-3 with TRBJ2-2; 7 bases are shared with TRBD2. CDR3 sequence: CASSPRGGRNTGELFF. CDR3 sequence (DNA): TGTGCCAGCAGCCCCCGGGGAGGGCGTAACACCGGGGAGCTGTTTTTT. The full variable domain, with the rest looked up from reference TRBV11-3 and TRBJ2-2, is EAGVVQSPRYKIIEKKQPVAFWCNPISGHNTLYWYLQNLGQGPELLIRYENEEAVDDSQLPKDRFSAERLKGVDSTLKIQPAELGDSAVYLCASSPRGGRNTGELFFGEGSRLTVL.